This T cell receptor (beta chain) was captured by sequencing in a study of blood T cell repertoires in COVID-19. At the level of the study: In each case, the material was cDNA or gDNA derived from T cells, B-cell-depleted T cells, or PBMCs.

Repertoires were generated with immunoSEQ multiplex PCR, while TCRdb's copy carries only in-frame clones and drops some. The sample shows under 250,000 clones, about 83% of them seen only once. Participants spanned ages about 18 to 90 years and resided in about 24 US areas. The study assigned cohorts using participant-reported clinical history. The CDR3 has 18 residues. Germline CDR1 KGHDR, CDR2 SFDVKD. Trimming removed 4 bases from V and 2 bases from J; junction bases left unmatched: 10. Sequencing was carried out using PBMCs or T cells enriched from blood (not recorded which). V usage is TRBV24-1 and J usage is TRBJ2-3, with 11 bases fitting TRBD2. This clonotype was sampled from a woman between 35 and 50 years old who had been exposed to COVID-19. This CDR3 reads CATSDRAPSGGSTDTQYF. CDR3 coding DNA: TGTGCCACCAGTGACCGGGCTCCTAGCGGGGGGTCCACAGATACGCAGTATTTT.